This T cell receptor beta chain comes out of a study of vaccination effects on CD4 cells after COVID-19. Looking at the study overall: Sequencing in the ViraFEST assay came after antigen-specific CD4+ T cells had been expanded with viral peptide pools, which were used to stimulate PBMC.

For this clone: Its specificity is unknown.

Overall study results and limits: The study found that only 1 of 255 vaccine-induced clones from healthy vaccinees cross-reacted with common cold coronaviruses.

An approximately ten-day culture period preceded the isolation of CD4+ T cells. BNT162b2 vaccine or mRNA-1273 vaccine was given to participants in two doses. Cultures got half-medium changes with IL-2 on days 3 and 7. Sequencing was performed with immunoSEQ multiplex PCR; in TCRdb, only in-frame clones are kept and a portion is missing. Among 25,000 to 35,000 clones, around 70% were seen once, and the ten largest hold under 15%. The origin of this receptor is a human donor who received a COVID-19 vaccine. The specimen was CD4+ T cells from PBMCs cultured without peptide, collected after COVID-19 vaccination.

This chain's CDR3 is CASSSLMDSMNTEAFF. The CDR3 coding sequence is TGTGCCAGCAGTTCCCTTATGGACAGTATGAACACTGAAGCTTTCTTT. The rearrangement links TRBV6-5 to TRBJ1-1; perhaps TRBD1 as D (6 bases). CDR1 MNHEY and CDR2 SVGAGI come from the germline V gene. This CDR3 contains 16 residues. The V end was cut by 4 bases, the J end by 0 bases, with 15 bases between.